One and the same sample provided the 32 T cell receptor beta chains below, sequenced in a study of blood T cell repertoires in COVID-19. The assay was immunoSEQ multiplex PCR, and TCRdb's table has in-frame clones only and misses some. The sample holds some 230,000 clones, around 83% seen once. Sequenced sample: peripheral blood. The receptors originated from a woman in her 50s with acute or convalescent COVID-19.

CDR3 region: CASSKSGFTDTQYF. The CDR3 DNA reads TGTGCCAGCAGCAAGAGCGGTTTCACAGATACGCAGTATTTT. The V and J genes are TRBV9 and TRBJ2-3; D perhaps matches TRBD2 (5 bases). This CDR3 has 14 amino acids. V was shortened by 4 bases and J by 2 bases, with 11 bases between the two germline ends. The germline CDR1 and CDR2 sequences are SGDLS and YYNGEE.

The CDR3 reads CASSHRTGVSGANVLTF. The DNA for the CDR3 is TGCGCCAGCAGCCACCGGACAGGAGTCTCTGGGGCCAACGTCCTGACTTTC. The V and J genes are TRBV4-1 and TRBJ2-6; 7 nucleotides agree with TRBD1. The germline CDR1 and CDR2 sequences are MGHRA and YSYEKL. The CDR3 extends over 17 amino acids. V lost 3 bases and J lost 0; bases outside the gene matches: 5.

Concerning this clone itself: This sample includes further DNA sequences coding for the same CDR3. This chain joins TRBV2 and TRBJ2-1; D not resolved. CDR1 SNHLY and CDR2 FYNNEI come from the germline V gene. The CDR3 sequence is 13 residues long. V lost 7 bases to trimming and J lost 4 bases, with 11 bases between them. In DNA, the CDR3 is TGTGCCAGCAAAGCCAGGTTATACAATGAGCAGTTCTTC. Encoded protein: CASKARLYNEQFF.

This rearrangement joins TRBV29-1 to TRBJ1-5, with 8 nucleotides matching TRBD1. Germline CDR1 is SQVTM and CDR2 is ANQGSEA. V trimming: 6 bases; J trimming: 6 bases; junction bases outside the gene matches: 7. The CDR3 is 13 amino acids. CDR3 loop: CSVGQGGTQPQHF. The CDR3 DNA reads TGCAGCGTCGGACAGGGTGGTACTCAGCCCCAGCATTTT.

This clone was recorded a few times. This chain connects TRBV25-1 to TRBJ1-5, with D unclear. Germline CDR1 MGHDK, CDR2 SYGVNS. With 2 bases removed from V and 5 bases from J, the gap between germline ends came to 10 bases. The CDR3 extends over 14 amino acids. CDR3 sequence reads: CASSETGYHQPQHF. The CDR3 region has the DNA TGTGCCAGCAGTGAAACCGGTTACCATCAGCCCCAGCATTTT.

The chain uses TRBV7-9 and TRBJ1-3, with TRBD1 as a possible D gene (6 bases). The germline CDR1 and CDR2 sequences are SEHNR and FQNEAQ (reference sequence). The CDR3 sequence is 15 residues long. V dropped 5 bases and J dropped 2 bases, with 13 bases sitting between them. The CDR3 DNA reads as TGTGCCAGCAGCCCACAGGGCTACACTGGAAACACCATATATTTT. Its translation is CASSPQGYTGNTIYF.

This chain links TRBV4-1 with TRBJ2-7, with 8 positions matching TRBD1. V lost 1 base and J lost 3; bases outside the gene matches: 11. The CDR3 extends over 17 amino acids. Germline CDR1 reads MGHRA; CDR2 reads YSYEKL. The CDR3: CASSQALRQGASYEQYF. CDR3 DNA: TGCGCCAGCAGCCAAGCCCTTCGGCAGGGGGCAAGCTACGAGCAGTACTTC.

As concerns this clone: Within the sample, other DNA sequences also encode this same CDR3. V usage is TRBV18 and J usage is TRBJ2-3; D perhaps matches TRBD1 (6 bases). The V end lost 3 bases, the J end lost 2 bases, and 9 bases lay between the germline ends. Germline loops: CDR1 KGHSH, CDR2 LQKENI. There are 14 residues in the CDR3. CDR3 loop: CASSPGQNTDTQYF. DNA for the CDR3: TGTGCCAGCTCACCGGGACAAAACACAGATACGCAGTATTTT.

The V gene is TRBV24-1, the J gene TRBJ2-7; weak D call: TRBD2 (5 bases). V was trimmed by 7 bases and J by 7 bases, leaving 7 bases between them. The germline gives CDR1 KGHDR, CDR2 SFDVKD. The CDR3 consists of 10 residues. CDR3 nucleotide sequence: TGTGCCACCAGCGGGAAGGAGCAGTACTTC. Protein: CATSGKEQYF.

V usage is TRBV3-1 (or the pseudogene TRBV3-2) and J usage is TRBJ2-2; perhaps TRBD2 as D (6 bases). This CDR3 comprises 16 residues. Trimming shortened V by 2 bases and J by 5 bases, and 15 bases separated the two germline ends. In germline, CDR1 is LGHDT, CDR2 YNNKEL (reference sequence). This CDR3 reads CASSQWDGSNTGELFF. CDR3 DNA sequence: TGTGCCAGCAGCCAATGGGACGGGAGTAATACCGGGGAGCTGTTTTTT.

This chain connects TRBV4-2 to TRBJ1-2; D might be TRBD1 (5 bases). Trimming removed 0 bases at V and 4 bases at J, with 12 bases between. The CDR3 totals 15 residues. Germline CDR1 and CDR2: LGHNA and YNFKEQ. The CDR3 DNA is TGTGCCAGCAGCCAAGAGGAGGGGTTAGTCTATGGCTACACCTTC. Encoded protein: CASSQEEGLVYGYTF.

The chain combines TRBV7-2 with TRBJ1-4, with TRBD1 matching 11 bases. The germline V gene has CDR1 SGHTA and CDR2 FQGNSA. The CDR3 extends over 18 amino acids. V was clipped by 5 bases and J by 3 bases; unmatched bases: 11. This chain's CDR3 is CASSHGTGGRGANEKLFF. DNA of the CDR3: TGTGCCAGCAGCCATGGGACAGGGGGGCGAGGAGCTAATGAAAAACTGTTTTTT.

V gene TRBV7-8 combines with J gene TRBJ1-1; 7 bases line up with TRBD1. Germline V gene lookup returns CDR1 SGHVS and CDR2 FQNEAQ. V shed 0 bases and J 7 bases; nucleotides not matched to a gene: 5. The CDR3 is 14 residues long. The CDR3 loop is CASSLAGTEIEAFF. The CDR3 DNA sequence: TGTGCCAGCAGCTTAGCTGGGACAGAAATTGAAGCTTTCTTT.

V gene TRBV13 combines with J gene TRBJ2-2; the D is unclear. The germline CDR1 and CDR2 sequences are PRHDT and FYEKMQ (reference sequence). Trimming took off 5 bases at V and 7 bases at J, with 14 bases between the two ends. The CDR3 contains 14 residues. The CDR3 region has the DNA TGTGCCAGCAGCCGCCTTGAAAGAGTCGGGGAGCTGTTTTTT. Its protein is CASSRLERVGELFF.

This chain connects TRBV5-1 to TRBJ2-1; 11 bases are shared with TRBD2. V was clipped by 4 bases and J by 4 bases; unmatched bases: 4. Germline values: CDR1 SGHRS, CDR2 YFSETQ. CDR3 size: 15 residues. CDR3 coding DNA: TGCGCCAGCAGCCCTACTAGCGGGAGTTACAATGAGCAGTTCTTC. Translation: CASSPTSGSYNEQFF.

The gene calls are TRBV9 and TRBJ2-5; D might be TRBD2 (5 bases). CDR3 length equals 13 residues. Germline V gene sequence: CDR1 SGDLS, CDR2 YYNGEE. V lost 0 bases, J lost 4 bases, and 7 bases lay in between. CDR3 protein: CASSVEAGETQYF. In DNA, the CDR3 is TGTGCCAGCAGCGTAGAGGCGGGAGAGACCCAGTACTTC. The full variable domain, completed using reference TRBV9 and TRBJ2-5, is DSGVTQTPKHLITATGQRVTLRCSPRSGDLSVYWYQQSLDQGLQFLIQYYNGEERAKGNILERFSAQQFPDLHSELNLSSLELGDSALYFCASSVEAGETQYFGPGTRLLVL.

This chain links TRBV9 with TRBJ2-7; D is perhaps TRBD2 (5 bases). Between the trimmed V and J ends, which lost 0 bases and 2 bases, there was a span of 9 bases. Germline V gives CDR1 SGDLS, CDR2 YYNGEE. CDR3 length equals 14 residues. CDR3 loop: CASSVGDGAYEQYF. In DNA, the CDR3 is TGTGCCAGCAGCGTAGGTGACGGGGCCTACGAGCAGTACTTC.

V is TRBV11-3 and J is TRBJ2-5; no reliable D call. Germline CDR1 SGHNT, CDR2 YENEEA. V gave up 1 base and J gave up 3 bases, with 9 bases separating them. CDR3 length equals 14 residues. The CDR3 sequence: CASSLGAAEETQYF. The CDR3 DNA reads as TGTGCCAGCAGCTTAGGGGCAGCAGAAGAGACCCAGTACTTC.

The V call is TRBV3-1 (or the pseudogene TRBV3-2), the J call TRBJ2-5, with TRBD2 as a possible D gene (7 bases). The V end was cut by 1 base, the J end by 9 bases, with 12 bases between. This CDR3 comprises 13 residues. Germline-derived CDR1 and CDR2 are LGHDT and YNNKEL (reference sequence). In nucleotides, the CDR3 is TGTGCCAGCAGCCAAGGGGGGGGCGGCCCCCAGTACTTC. Amino acids: CASSQGGGGPQYF.

This clone has a count of ten or more. The chain carries TRBV5-1 and TRBJ2-3; maybe TRBD1 (5 bases). CDR3 length: 14 residues. Germline V lookup: CDR1 SGHRS, CDR2 YFSETQ. Deletions cut 2 bases from V and 3 bases from J, with 10 bases between. CDR3 DNA sequence: TGCGCCAGCAGCTTAGGGGATTTAACAGATACGCAGTATTTT. This codes for CASSLGDLTDTQYF.

This chain connects TRBV5-4 to TRBJ1-1; D call uncertain. The CDR3 is 15 residues long. V lost 4 bases to trimming and J lost 0 bases, with 13 bases between them. Germline CDR1 SGHNT, CDR2 YYREEE (reference sequence). Here the CDR3 DNA reads TGTGCCAGCAGCCCAGGCCAGAGCATGAACACTGAAGCTTTCTTT. Translated: CASSPGQSMNTEAFF.

The chain links TRBV28 to TRBJ2-7; 8 bases line up with TRBD1. Germline trimming cut 6 bases from V and 2 bases from J; bases unmatched to any gene: 12. The CDR3 spans 16 residues. Germline CDR1 is MDHEN and CDR2 is SYDVKM. The CDR3 loop is CASRADRGKRTYEQYF. The CDR3 coding sequence is TGTGCCAGCAGAGCAGACAGGGGAAAAAGGACCTACGAGCAGTACTTC.

The V gene is TRBV25-1, the J gene TRBJ2-7, with 11 bases identical to TRBD1. Germline V gene data show CDR1 as MGHDK and CDR2 as SYGVNS. The CDR3 sequence is 16 residues long. After removal of 4 bases from V and 7 bases from J, the junction contained 12 bases not matched to a gene. CDR3 region: CASSVSGTGGSGEQYF. The CDR3 region has the DNA TGTGCCAGCAGTGTCTCCGGGACAGGGGGTTCCGGGGAGCAGTACTTC.

The genes are TRBV6-4 and TRBJ2-3; perhaps D is TRBD1 or TRBD2 (6 bases each). This CDR3 region has 13 residues. V shed 8 bases and J shed 3 bases, with 12 bases lying between them. CDR1 MRHNA and CDR2 SNTAGT come from the germline V gene. In nucleotides, the CDR3 is TGTGCCAGCGGTGCGGGACATACAGATACGCAGTATTTT. It yields the protein CASGAGHTDTQYF.

The chain has TRBV5-4 and TRBJ2-7; D call uncertain. Germline V gene lookup returns CDR1 SGHNT and CDR2 YYREEE (reference sequence). There are 14 residues in the CDR3. V was pared by 4 bases and J by 1 base, with 12 bases between. CDR3 nucleotide sequence: TGTGCCAGCAGCCACTATATGGTTTCCTACGAGCAGTACTTC. Its translation is CASSHYMVSYEQYF.

This clone was picked up a small number of times. V is TRBV12-3 or TRBV12-4 and J is TRBJ2-1, with 8 bases lining up with TRBD1. The CDR3 loop spans 13 amino acids. Germline trimming cut 7 bases from V and 5 bases from J; bases unmatched to any gene: 4. CDR3 protein: CASNVDRDNEQFF. DNA of the CDR3: TGTGCCAGCAATGTGGACAGGGACAATGAGCAGTTCTTC.

The chain carries TRBV24-1 and TRBJ2-7; 7 nucleotides align to TRBD1. The CDR3 runs to 16 residues. CDR1 is KGHDR and CDR2 is SFDVKD in the germline V gene. V was clipped by 3 bases and J by 3 bases; unmatched bases: 10. CDR3 sequence: CATSDPIRQGHYEQYF. CDR3 DNA: TGTGCCACCAGTGATCCGATCCGACAGGGTCACTACGAGCAGTACTTC.

The chain uses TRBV24-1 and TRBJ1-4; 8 bases fit TRBD1. The CDR3 totals 18 residues. Trimming removed 1 base from V and 0 bases from J; junction bases left unmatched: 6. The germline CDR1 and CDR2 sequences are KGHDR and SFDVKD. The CDR3 loop is CATSDFAGQGPTNEKLFF. Here the CDR3 DNA reads TGTGCCACCAGTGATTTCGCTGGACAGGGACCAACTAATGAAAAACTGTTTTTT.

This chain links TRBV20-1 with TRBJ2-7, with D maybe TRBD2 (6 bases). The CDR3 covers 11 residues. Trimming pared 6 bases from V and 2 bases from J, leaving 8 bases between. CDR1 DFQATT and CDR2 SNEGSKA come from the germline V gene (reference sequence). CDR3 residues: CSAPGAYEQYF. CDR3 in DNA: TGCAGTGCACCGGGGGCCTACGAGCAGTACTTC.

V is TRBV5-6 and J is TRBJ2-7, with 8 positions matching TRBD2. The trim removed 0 bases at V and 2 bases at J, leaving 7 bases unmatched. This CDR3 has 16 amino acids. CDR1 SGHDT and CDR2 YYEEEE come from the germline V gene. This CDR3 reads CASSLDPGTSTYEQYF. CDR3 DNA sequence: TGTGCCAGCAGCTTGGACCCCGGGACTAGTACCTACGAGCAGTACTTC.

The rearrangement links TRBV19 to TRBJ2-1, with 9 bases that match TRBD2. CDR3 length equals 16 residues. V lost 2 bases and J lost 7; bases outside the gene matches: 9. Germline CDR1 is LNHDA and CDR2 is SQIVND (reference sequence). The CDR3 spells CASSISASGVMNEQFF. The CDR3, as DNA: TGTGCCAGTAGTATATCGGCTAGCGGGGTAATGAATGAGCAGTTCTTC.

This clone appeared once. The chain couples TRBV25-1 to TRBJ1-4, with D tentatively TRBD1 (6 bases). The germline V and J ends were trimmed by 3 bases and 5 bases, with 16 bases remaining between them. Germline assignment: CDR1 MGHDK and CDR2 SYGVNS. CDR3 length equals 16 residues. Here the CDR3 DNA reads TGTGCCAGCAGTGAGGTCGACAGGAACCTCAATGAAAAACTGTTTTTT. This encodes CASSEVDRNLNEKLFF.